Following are 17 T cell receptor beta chains from one sample sequenced in a study of shared clonotypes between healthy human individuals. Naive-designated CD8 cells lacked CD45RO, were positively enriched for CCR7, and omitted terminally differentiated effector memory CD45RA+ cells. TCRdb keeps only in-frame clones here, not all; method: immunoSEQ multiplex PCR. The data hold some 740,000 clones, with more than 85% observed a single time. The sequenced sample was naive CD8+ T cells sorted from blood. These receptors all come from a man younger than 45 in good health.

This chain joins TRBV27 and TRBJ1-2, with 8 bases that match TRBD1. CDR1 and CDR2 (germline): MNHEY, SMNVEV (reference sequence). J lost 3 bases, V lost 7 bases, and 7 bases had no gene match. This CDR3 has 14 residues. In nucleotides, the CDR3 is TGTGCCAGCATGGGGAACAGGGGGGACTATGGCTACACCTTC. Amino acid sequence: CASMGNRGDYGYTF.

This sequence joins TRBV27 and TRBJ2-7; 9 positions agree with TRBD2. V lost 2 bases to trimming and J lost 5 bases; unmatched junction nucleotides: 10. The germline V gene has CDR1 MNHEY and CDR2 SMNVEV (reference sequence). CDR3 length: 16 residues. In DNA form, the CDR3 reads TGTGCCAGCAGTTTACTTGTCCCTAGCGGGATTAACGAGCAGTACTTC. Amino acids: CASSLLVPSGINEQYF.

This clone occurred many times. The chain carries TRBV9 and TRBJ2-1; 11 bases fit TRBD2. The CDR3 is made up of 14 amino acids. Germline loops: CDR1 SGDLS, CDR2 YYNGEE. J was trimmed by 9 bases and V by 2 bases; bases with no gene match: 4. CDR3 coding DNA: TGTGCCAGCAGCGTGACTAGCGGGAAGGTTGAGCAGTTCTTC. Translation: CASSVTSGKVEQFF.

The genes are TRBV29-1 and TRBJ2-7; 7 bases agree with TRBD2. Trimming at V came to 5 bases and at J to 4 bases, leaving 11 bases not matched to a gene. This CDR3 spans 14 amino acids. CDR1 and CDR2 from the germline V gene are SQVTM and ANQGSEA. Here the CDR3 DNA reads TGCAGCGTTTATCGGCCGGGGGGATATTACGAGCAGTACTTC. It encodes CSVYRPGGYYEQYF.

The chain's CDR3 is CASSPGTGASSGTYNEQFF. The DNA for the CDR3 is TGTGCCAGCAGTCCCGGGACAGGGGCGTCTAGCGGGACCTACAATGAGCAGTTCTTC. The V call is TRBV28, the J call TRBJ2-1, with D possibly matching TRBD1 (10 bases). The CDR3 length is 19 residues. Deletions cut 5 bases from V and 2 bases from J, with 25 bases between. The germline V gene has CDR1 MDHEN and CDR2 SYDVKM. Together with reference TRBV28 and TRBJ2-1, the CDR3 gives the full variable domain: DVKVTQSSRYLVKRTGEKVFLECVQDMDHENMFWYRQDPGLGLRLIYFSYDVKMKEKGDIPEGYSVSREKKERFSLILESASTNQTSMYLCASSPGTGASSGTYNEQFFGPGTRLTVL.

This chain uses TRBV7-9 with TRBJ2-7; TRBD1 agrees at 7 bases. This CDR3 comprises 16 residues. Germline V lookup: CDR1 SEHNR, CDR2 FQNEAQ (reference sequence). J lost 5 bases, V lost 1 base, and 11 bases had no gene match. CDR3 in amino acids: CASSLGEQGIGDEQYF. As DNA, the CDR3 is TGTGCCAGCAGCTTAGGGGAACAGGGGATCGGGGACGAGCAGTACTTC.

This clone was seen only once. The chain has TRBV11-3 and TRBJ2-7, with 9 positions matching TRBD2. This CDR3 is 14 amino acids long. Germline V CDR1 and CDR2: SGHNT, YENEEA. The V segment lost 7 bases and the J segment 5 bases; nucleotides outside the gene matches: 9. The CDR3: CASMGCGRGHEQYF. As DNA, the CDR3 is TGTGCCAGCATGGGCTGCGGGAGGGGCCACGAGCAGTACTTC.

The V and J genes are TRBV29-1 and TRBJ2-3, with D tentatively TRBD1 (5 bases). This CDR3 is 18 amino acids long. Germline-derived CDR1 and CDR2 are SQVTM and ANQGSEA. V lost 1 base, J lost 2 bases, and 22 bases lay in between. The CDR3 sequence is CSVEGLQTDRLNTDTQYF. Written as DNA, the CDR3 is TGCAGCGTTGAAGGCCTCCAGACAGACCGACTTAACACAGATACGCAGTATTTT.

The V gene is TRBV7-6, the J gene TRBJ2-3; 7 bases agree with TRBD2. This CDR3 is 16 amino acids long. With 5 bases clipped from V and 2 bases from J, the junction kept 10 bases outside the gene matches. The V gene's germline CDR1 is SGHVS and CDR2 FNYEAQ. The CDR3 DNA reads TGTGCCAGCAGCCCCCTAGCGGCTACGAACACAGATACGCAGTATTTT. Translating gives CASSPLAATNTDTQYF.

Written as DNA, the CDR3 is TGTGCCAGCAGCTTTTGGGATGAGCAGTTCTTC. Its translation is CASSFWDEQFF. The chain is built from TRBV4-2 and TRBJ2-1; no clear D gene. Germline lookup yields CDR1 LGHNA and CDR2 YNFKEQ. V was shortened by 5 bases and J by 8 bases, with 7 bases between the two germline ends. The CDR3 length is 11 residues.

The count of this clone is one. The rearrangement links TRBV2 to TRBJ2-1; 8 positions match TRBD2. The germline V gene encodes CDR1 SNHLY and CDR2 FYNNEI. The length of the CDR3 is 15 residues. V was clipped by 6 bases and J by 3 bases; unmatched bases: 7. The CDR3 here is CASRGLGQDYNEQFF. The CDR3 DNA reads TGTGCCAGCAGGGGACTAGGGCAGGACTACAATGAGCAGTTCTTC.

The V call is TRBV11-2, the J call TRBJ2-1; TRBD2 aligns across 14 bases. V lost 6 bases to trimming and J lost 3 bases; unmatched junction nucleotides: 4. CDR3 length: 16 amino acids. Looked up from germline, CDR1 is SGHAT and CDR2 is FQNNGV. CDR3 DNA sequence: TGTGCCAGCAGACGACTAGCGGGAGGGCTCTACAATGAGCAGTTCTTC. It yields the protein CASRRLAGGLYNEQFF.

The chain employs TRBV7-9 and TRBJ2-1; TRBD2 matches at 9 bases. Germline CDR1 and CDR2: SEHNR and FQNEAQ (reference sequence). J gave up 3 bases and V 5 bases, and 5 bases lay outside the gene matches. The CDR3 has 15 amino acids. CDR3 nucleotides: TGTGCCAGCAGCAAGACGCGGGAGGGCTACAATGAGCAGTTCTTC. This gives the protein CASSKTREGYNEQFF. Based on the CDR3 plus reference TRBV7-9 and TRBJ2-1, the full variable domain is DTGVSQNPRHKITKRGQNVTFRCDPISEHNRLYWYRQTLGQGPEFLTYFQNEAQLEKSRLLSDRFSAERPKGSFSTLEIQRTEQGDSAMYLCASSKTREGYNEQFFGPGTRLTVL.

The chain uses TRBV5-6 and TRBJ2-1, with a tentative D call TRBD2 (5 bases). The CDR3 has 16 amino acids. Trimming pared 5 bases from V and 0 bases from J, leaving 15 bases between. The germline V gene encodes CDR1 SGHDT and CDR2 YYEEEE. The CDR3 nucleotides are TGTGCCAGCAGTTCTTCTAGGGAGAGCTCCTACAATGAGCAGTTCTTC. Protein: CASSSSRESSYNEQFF.

This clone has only a few counts. The chain recombines TRBV15 with TRBJ2-7; 8 nucleotides match TRBD1. This CDR3 spans 15 amino acids. Germline V gene data show CDR1 as LNHNV and CDR2 as YYDKDF (reference sequence). Germline trimming cut 0 bases from V and 3 bases from J; bases unmatched to any gene: 4. CDR3 DNA sequence: TGTGCCACCAGCAGAGAATCAGGGGGCTTCTACGAGCAGTACTTC. It is translated as CATSRESGGFYEQYF.

The gene calls are TRBV27 and TRBJ2-3; 7 bases are a match to TRBD2. Germline trimming cut 1 base from V and 1 base from J; bases unmatched to any gene: 8. The CDR3 is 17 residues long. The germline CDR1 and CDR2 sequences are MNHEY and SMNVEV (reference sequence). This CDR3 is CASSLYVGGRGTDTQYF. Here the CDR3 DNA reads TGTGCCAGCAGTTTATATGTTGGCGGGAGAGGCACAGATACGCAGTATTTT.

The chain couples TRBV29-1 to TRBJ1-1; D is ambiguous. The CDR3 covers 11 residues. The V and J ends lost 7 bases and 4 bases respectively, with 10 bases between them. From germline, CDR1 is SQVTM and CDR2 ANQGSEA. CDR3 residues: CSAGWGTEAFF. DNA for the CDR3: TGCAGCGCCGGGTGGGGCACTGAAGCTTTCTTT. The full variable domain, its missing parts supplied by reference TRBV29-1 and TRBJ1-1, is SAVISQKPSRDICQRGTSLTIQCQVDSQVTMMFWYRQQPGQSLTLIATANQGSEATYESGFVIDKFPISRPNLTFSTLTVSNMSPEDSSIYLCSAGWGTEAFFGQGTRLTVV.